The clone carrying this T cell receptor beta chain showed up many times. The antigen remains undetermined. This sample was included in a study of T-cell reconstitution after alpha-beta-depleted transplantation in children. Whole-study findings and limits: T-cell counts and diversity at one year post-transplant came mainly from newly produced T cells. Some patients showed high day-60 TCRbeta diversity, which derived from surviving recipient T cells and thymic progenitors. Alpha-beta T cells about two months after transplant reportedly derived from several hundred expanded graft clones.

This sample's TCRbeta library carried unique molecular identifier barcodes. TCRdb itself ran the PCR reads through MiXCR, one entry per CDR3 protein. This table has roughly 500,000 distinct CDR3 sequences, under 12% appearing once. This CDR3 has 18 residues. V dropped 1 base and J dropped 5; count of bases not matched to a gene: 10. Germline V gene sequence: CDR1 SGHAT, CDR2 FQNNGV. The rearrangement links TRBV11-2 to TRBJ2-2; 10 positions agree with TRBD2. This receptor was obtained from a child aged 2 to 10 with inherited bone marrow failure, due to receive a stem cell transplant. The source material was PBMCs, sampled before TCRalphabeta/CD19-depleted stem cell transplant. This CDR3 is CASSLALRASGSTGELFF. CDR3 coding DNA: TGTGCCAGCAGCTTAGCTCTTAGGGCTAGCGGGAGTACCGGGGAGCTGTTTTTT.